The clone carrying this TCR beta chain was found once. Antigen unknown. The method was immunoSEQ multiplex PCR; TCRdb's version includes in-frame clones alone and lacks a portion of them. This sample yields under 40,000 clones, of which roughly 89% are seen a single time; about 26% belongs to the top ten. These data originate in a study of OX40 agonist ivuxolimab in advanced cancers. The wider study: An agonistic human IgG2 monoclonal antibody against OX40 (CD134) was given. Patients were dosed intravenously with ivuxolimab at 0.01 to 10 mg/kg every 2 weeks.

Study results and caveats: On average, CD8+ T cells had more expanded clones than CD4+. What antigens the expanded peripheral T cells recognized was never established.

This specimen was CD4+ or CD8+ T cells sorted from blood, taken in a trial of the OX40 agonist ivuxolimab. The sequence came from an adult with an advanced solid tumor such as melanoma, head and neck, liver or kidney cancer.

The CDR3 spells CATSRELKNNEQFF. The DNA of the CDR3 is TGTGCCACCAGCAGAGAACTAAAAAACAATGAGCAGTTCTTC. The rearrangement uses TRBV15 and TRBJ2-1; D gene ambiguous. This CDR3 is built from 14 residues. Looked up from germline, CDR1 is LNHNV and CDR2 is YYDKDF (reference sequence). Trimming cost V 0 bases and J 5 bases, with 8 bases left between them.